These T cell receptor beta chains were read from a single sample in a study of blood T cell repertoires in COVID-19. Libraries were prepared by immunoSEQ multiplex PCR; TCRdb keeps only in-frame clonotypes and omits some of them. The sample lists approximately 190,000 clones, approximately 84% occurring once. The sample taken for sequencing was peripheral blood. Receptors originate from a human donor with acute or convalescent COVID-19. The donor label of this sample is uncertain. Each CDR3 is given with its conserved first and last residue.

v_call: TRBV5-4
j_call: TRBJ2-5
cdr3_aa: CASSRGLAGSQETQYF

v_call: TRBV7-9
j_call: TRBJ1-1
cdr3_aa: CASSSQQGAEAFF

v_call: TRBV29-1
j_call: TRBJ1-2
cdr3_aa: CSVEPPPGQGARYYGYTF

v_call: TRBV6-1
j_call: TRBJ2-2
cdr3_aa: CASSEGTSGKNTGELFF

v_call: TRBV18
j_call: TRBJ2-2
cdr3_aa: CASSPLPTGSPGELFF

v_call: TRBV7-3
j_call: TRBJ1-1
cdr3_aa: CASSLAGNTEAFF

v_call: TRBV27
j_call: TRBJ2-7
cdr3_aa: CASRASGTGRYEQYF

v_call: TRBV5-1
j_call: TRBJ2-3
cdr3_aa: CASSAGPNTDTQYF

v_call: TRBV27
j_call: TRBJ1-1
cdr3_aa: CASSLFGREGAFF

v_call: TRBV4-1
j_call: TRBJ1-4
cdr3_aa: CASSQPDSFNEKLFF

v_call: TRBV9
j_call: TRBJ2-7
cdr3_aa: CASSVRAGPSYEQYF

v_call: TRBV4-3
j_call: TRBJ1-3
cdr3_aa: CASSQGVNSGNTIYF

v_call: TRBV5-6
j_call: TRBJ2-5
cdr3_aa: CASSFGSVFQETQYF

v_call: TRBV29-1
j_call: TRBJ2-5
cdr3_aa: CSVDGGSLGETQYF

v_call: TRBV6-1
j_call: TRBJ1-5
cdr3_aa: CASSELGGGQPQHF

v_call: TRBV28
j_call: TRBJ2-7
cdr3_aa: CASEGGSSSYEQYF

v_call: TRBV6-5
j_call: TRBJ1-5
cdr3_aa: CASSLGHPSNQPQHF

v_call: TRBV5-1
j_call: TRBJ1-5
cdr3_aa: CASSLEGQRNQPQHF

v_call: TRBV6-5
j_call: TRBJ1-6
cdr3_aa: CASSYDRGNSPLHF

v_call: TRBV29-1
j_call: TRBJ2-1
cdr3_aa: CSAGRGAPYNEQFF

v_call: TRBV7-2
j_call: TRBJ1-5
cdr3_aa: CASSSTGGNQPQHF

v_call: TRBV14
j_call: TRBJ2-7
cdr3_aa: CASSLTSPGRGYEQYF

v_call: TRBV6-5
j_call: TRBJ2-5
cdr3_aa: CASSRGFETQYF

v_call: TRBV7-3
j_call: TRBJ2-3
cdr3_aa: CASSSYSGSGTDTQYF

v_call: TRBV9
j_call: TRBJ1-3
cdr3_aa: CASSVADSRSGNTIYF

v_call: TRBV19
j_call: TRBJ1-1
cdr3_aa: CASRNRGMNTEAFF

v_call: TRBV6-2/TRBV6-3
j_call: TRBJ1-1
cdr3_aa: CASSSGQGDTEAFF

v_call: TRBV5-1
j_call: TRBJ2-1
cdr3_aa: CASSLEGQGYNEQFF

v_call: TRBV7-3
j_call: TRBJ2-1
cdr3_aa: CASSFSGSIVNEQFF

v_call: TRBV19
j_call: TRBJ2-3
cdr3_aa: CASSVLAGSGADTQYF

v_call: TRBV9
j_call: TRBJ1-1
cdr3_aa: CASSPRTGGTMNTEAFF

v_call: TRBV14
j_call: TRBJ2-7
cdr3_aa: CASSRDSPSYEQYF

v_call: TRBV10-1
j_call: TRBJ2-5
cdr3_aa: CASSGGHTSETQYF

v_call: TRBV5-8
j_call: TRBJ1-1
cdr3_aa: CASSLAQNTEAFF

v_call: TRBV19
j_call: TRBJ1-2
cdr3_aa: CATMSGLGGYGYTF

v_call: TRBV20-1
j_call: TRBJ1-4
cdr3_aa: CSASGVPRGTNEKLFF

v_call: TRBV20-1
j_call: TRBJ1-2
cdr3_aa: CSARDQGYTF

v_call: TRBV4-1
j_call: TRBJ2-3
cdr3_aa: CASSGGRLGASTDTQYF

v_call: TRBV18
j_call: TRBJ2-7
cdr3_aa: CASSEGTGVYEQYF